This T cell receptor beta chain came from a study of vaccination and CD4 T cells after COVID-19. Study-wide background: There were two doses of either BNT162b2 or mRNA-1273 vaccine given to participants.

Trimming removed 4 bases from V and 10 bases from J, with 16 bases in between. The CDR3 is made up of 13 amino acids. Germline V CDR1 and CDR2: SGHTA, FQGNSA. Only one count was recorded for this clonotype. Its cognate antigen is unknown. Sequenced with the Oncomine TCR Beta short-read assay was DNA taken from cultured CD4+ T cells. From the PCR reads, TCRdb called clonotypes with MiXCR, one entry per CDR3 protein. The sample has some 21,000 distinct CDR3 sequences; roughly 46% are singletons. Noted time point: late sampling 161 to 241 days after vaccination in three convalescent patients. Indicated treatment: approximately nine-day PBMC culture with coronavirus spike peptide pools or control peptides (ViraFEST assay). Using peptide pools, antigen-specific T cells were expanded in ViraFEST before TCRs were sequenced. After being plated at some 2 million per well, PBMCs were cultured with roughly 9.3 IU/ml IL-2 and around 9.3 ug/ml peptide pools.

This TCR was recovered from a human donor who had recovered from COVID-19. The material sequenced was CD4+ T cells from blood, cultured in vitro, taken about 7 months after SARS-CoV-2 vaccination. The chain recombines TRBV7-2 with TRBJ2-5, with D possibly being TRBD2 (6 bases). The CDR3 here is CASSSLAGTDQYF. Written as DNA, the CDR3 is TGTGCCAGCAGCTCCCTGGCGGGGACGGACCAGTACTTC.